The 22 T cell receptor beta chains listed next were all sequenced from one sample in a study of cytomegalovirus exposure and HLA in healthy donors. PCR amplification relied on 60 Vbeta primers (plus 13 Jbeta primers). Assay: immunoSEQ multiplex PCR; the TCRdb copy retains only in-frame clones and omits some. The table records around 150,000 clones, roughly 80% of them present only once. Source material: PBMCs. These receptors were collected from a woman aged 25 to 39 in good health and CMV-seropositive.

CDR3 nucleotides: TGTGCCAGCAGTTTGGGGCCACGCTATGGCTACACCTTC. This gives the protein CASSLGPRYGYTF. V is TRBV28 and J is TRBJ1-2; D possibly corresponds to TRBD1 (5 bases). Trimming pared 3 bases from V and 4 bases from J, leaving 9 bases between. Germline values: CDR1 MDHEN, CDR2 SYDVKM. The CDR3 is 13 residues long.

The rearrangement uses TRBV10-2 and TRBJ2-7, with D maybe TRBD1 (7 bases). Germline V gene data show CDR1 as WSHSY and CDR2 as SAAADI. The CDR3 loop spans 13 amino acids. The ends were cut back, 6 bases at V and 6 bases at J, with 15 bases in the middle. CDR3 protein: CASRFNRGGEQYF. CDR3 nucleotide sequence: TGCGCCAGCAGATTCAACAGGGGAGGCGAGCAGTACTTC.

This chain links TRBV7-2 with TRBJ1-1; 12 bases line up with TRBD1. Germline V CDR1 and CDR2: SGHTA, FQGNSA. V shed 3 bases and J 4 bases; nucleotides not matched to a gene: 9. The CDR3 contains 17 residues. The CDR3 loop reads CASSFGTGGGWGTEAFF. The CDR3 coding sequence is TGTGCCAGCAGCTTCGGGACAGGGGGCGGATGGGGCACTGAAGCTTTCTTT. The whole variable domain, filled in from reference TRBV7-2 and TRBJ1-1, reads GAGVSQSPSNKVTEKGKDVELRCDPISGHTALYWYRQSLGQGLEFLIYFQGNSAPDKSGLPSDRFSAERTGGSVSTLTIQRTQQEDSAVYLCASSFGTGGGWGTEAFFGQGTRLTVV.

The V and J genes are TRBV28 and TRBJ1-1, with TRBD1 matching over 7 bases. The V gene's germline CDR1 is MDHEN and CDR2 SYDVKM. Germline trimming cut 3 bases from V and 8 bases from J; bases unmatched to any gene: 15. CDR3 length: 16 residues. The CDR3 here is CASSFRTPGTAPEAFF. The DNA of the CDR3 is TGTGCCAGCAGTTTCCGAACCCCAGGGACAGCCCCGGAAGCTTTCTTT.

The chain links TRBV6-4 to TRBJ2-2; maybe TRBD1 (6 bases). The CDR3 runs to 14 residues. Germline V lookup: CDR1 MRHNA, CDR2 SNTAGT. The germline V and J ends were trimmed by 5 bases and 3 bases, with 10 bases remaining between them. The CDR3, as DNA: TGTGCCAGCAGTTCAAGGACAGACACCGGGGAGCTGTTTTTT. It is translated as CASSSRTDTGELFF.

This chain joins TRBV19 and TRBJ2-5, with a weak D call TRBD2 (5 bases). Per the germline V gene, CDR1 is LNHDA and CDR2 is SQIVND (reference sequence). Trimming left V 3 bases short and J 4 bases short, with 15 bases between. The CDR3 extends over 15 amino acids. Here the CDR3 reads CASSIKRVVGETQYF. In DNA form, the CDR3 reads TGTGCCAGTAGTATTAAGAGGGTGGTTGGAGAGACCCAGTACTTC.

CDR3 amino acids: CASSLVPLGRETQYF. The DNA of the CDR3 is TGTGCCAGCAGCTTGGTTCCCTTAGGGAGGGAGACCCAGTACTTC. The V call is TRBV5-4, the J call TRBJ2-5, with TRBD2 as a possible D gene (6 bases). This CDR3 has 15 amino acids. Germline V gene sequence: CDR1 SGHNT, CDR2 YYREEE (reference sequence). V was shortened by 0 bases and J by 5 bases, with 14 bases between the two germline ends.

The chain couples TRBV9 to TRBJ1-5; D may be TRBD1 (5 bases). From germline, CDR1 is SGDLS and CDR2 YYNGEE. There are 15 residues in the CDR3. V lost 0 bases to trimming and J lost 1 base, with 8 bases between them. The CDR3 region is CASSVGGVSNQPQHF. Here the CDR3 DNA reads TGTGCCAGCAGCGTAGGGGGGGTCAGCAATCAGCCCCAGCATTTT.

This chain uses TRBV7-9 with TRBJ1-2; the match to TRBD1 covers 7 bases. After removal of 5 bases from V and 4 bases from J, the junction contained 7 bases not matched to a gene. Germline V CDR1 and CDR2: SEHNR, FQNEAQ (reference sequence). This CDR3 has 14 residues. CDR3 sequence: CASSRAGGIYGYTF. The CDR3 DNA is TGTGCCAGCAGCCGGGCAGGGGGTATCTATGGCTACACCTTC.

The CDR3 loop reads CASNPGGGYTDTQYF. Written as DNA, the CDR3 is TGTGCCAGCAACCCTGGCGGGGGCTACACAGATACGCAGTATTTT. V gene TRBV6-6 combines with J gene TRBJ2-3; weak D call: TRBD2 (7 bases). In germline, CDR1 is MNHNY, CDR2 SVGAGI (reference sequence). The V end lost 7 bases, the J end lost 2 bases, and 16 bases lay between the germline ends. This CDR3 is built from 15 residues.

The CDR3 loop reads CASSSRQETQYF. CDR3 nucleotide sequence: TGTGCCAGCAGCAGTAGACAAGAGACCCAGTACTTC. J is TRBJ2-5 and V is TRBV11-1; D uncertain. V was shortened by 5 bases and J by 2 bases, with 6 bases between the two germline ends. Germline lookup yields CDR1 SGHAT and CDR2 FQDESV (reference sequence). This CDR3 region has 12 residues. Drawing the rest from reference TRBV11-1 and TRBJ2-5, the complete variable domain is EAEVAQSPRYKITEKSQAVAFWCDPISGHATLYWYRQILGQGPELLVQFQDESVVDDSQLPKDRFSAERLKGVDSTLKIQPAELGDSAMYLCASSSRQETQYFGPGTRLLVL.

This chain links TRBV7-2 with TRBJ2-2; D ambiguous. The V gene's germline CDR1 is SGHTA and CDR2 FQGNSA. V gave up 5 bases and J gave up 7 bases, with 5 bases separating them. The CDR3 runs to 11 residues. This chain's CDR3 is CASSPVGELFF. The CDR3 bases are TGTGCCAGCAGCCCCGTCGGGGAGCTGTTTTTT.

The V and J genes are TRBV6-5 and TRBJ1-5; D is possibly TRBD1 (5 bases). V dropped 2 bases and J dropped 5 bases, with 13 bases sitting between them. The germline CDR1 and CDR2 sequences are MNHEY and SVGAGI. CDR3 length: 15 amino acids. Here the CDR3 DNA reads TGTGCCAGCAGTTACACGGCAGGGTGGGATCAGCCCCAGCATTTT. It translates to CASSYTAGWDQPQHF.

The chain couples TRBV10-3 to TRBJ2-7; a weak D match, TRBD1 (6 bases). This CDR3 comprises 13 residues. The germline V gene encodes CDR1 ENHRY and CDR2 SYGVKD. V was cut by 6 bases and J by 3 bases, with 12 bases left in between. DNA for the CDR3: TGTGCCATCAGGAGGGACACCTACTACGAGCAGTACTTC. Translated: CAIRRDTYYEQYF.

This clone was counted a few times. The V and J genes are TRBV6-6 and TRBJ2-7; tentatively, D is TRBD2 (6 bases). Trimming removed 0 bases from V and 2 bases from J, with 8 bases in between. This CDR3 spans 14 amino acids. Germline CDR1 reads MNHNY; CDR2 reads SVGAGI (reference sequence). The DNA for the CDR3 is TGTGCCAGCAGTTACTCGCGGACTACCTACGAGCAGTACTTC. Its protein product is CASSYSRTTYEQYF.

J is TRBJ1-5 and V is TRBV27, with no clear D. Trimming cost V 3 bases and J 5 bases, with 5 bases left between them. The CDR3 is 12 amino acids. CDR1 and CDR2 from the germline V gene are MNHEY and SMNVEV (reference sequence). DNA for the CDR3: TGTGCCAGCAGTTTCCCGGATCAGCCCCAGCATTTT. Translation gives CASSFPDQPQHF.

This clone showed up just a few times. The CDR3 spells CASSAGQGSKAFF. The CDR3 bases are TGTGCCAGCAGCGCGGGACAGGGGTCAAAAGCTTTCTTT. V gene TRBV7-3 combines with J gene TRBJ1-1; TRBD1 agrees at 10 bases. V was clipped by 5 bases and J by 9 bases; unmatched bases: 6. Germline loops: CDR1 SGHTA, CDR2 FQGTGA. This CDR3 spans 13 amino acids.

The rearrangement joins TRBV6-1 to TRBJ2-1, with 7 bases fitting TRBD1. Germline V CDR1 and CDR2: MNHNS, SASEGT. The CDR3 covers 15 residues. After removal of 8 bases from V and 0 bases from J, the junction contained 7 bases not matched to a gene. The DNA for the CDR3 is TGTGCCAGCTGGGACAGAGCTAGCTCCTACAATGAGCAGTTCTTC. It translates to CASWDRASSYNEQFF.

The chain recombines TRBV5-1 with TRBJ2-1, with D tentatively TRBD1 (6 bases). V was clipped by 4 bases and J by 0 bases, with 14 bases between them. Germline V gene data show CDR1 as SGHRS and CDR2 as YFSETQ. This CDR3 spans 16 amino acids. The CDR3 loop reads CASSRGHISSYNEQFF. CDR3 in DNA: TGCGCCAGCAGCAGGGGACATATAAGCTCCTACAATGAGCAGTTCTTC.

V is TRBV7-9 and J is TRBJ2-7; possibly TRBD1 for D (6 bases). Germline V gene lookup returns CDR1 SEHNR and CDR2 FQNEAQ (reference sequence). The CDR3 contains 14 residues. V was trimmed by 4 bases and J by 3 bases, leaving 13 bases between them. The CDR3, as DNA: TGTGCCAGCAGCTCCCAGGGGAAGAGCTACGAGCAGTACTTC. As protein: CASSSQGKSYEQYF.

The rearrangement links TRBV11-2 to TRBJ2-7; D remains unclear. Germline CDR1 is SGHAT and CDR2 is FQNNGV. The CDR3 totals 15 residues. Trimming took off 1 base at V and 0 bases at J, with 10 bases between the two ends. This CDR3 reads CASSLVSGSSYEQYF. CDR3 nucleotides: TGTGCCAGCAGCTTAGTGTCCGGTTCCTCCTACGAGCAGTACTTC.

This clone occurred a few times. The chain recombines TRBV7-9 with TRBJ1-2, with D possibly being TRBD1 (5 bases). The CDR3 runs 14 residues. Germline V lookup: CDR1 SEHNR, CDR2 FQNEAQ (reference sequence). The ends were cut back, 5 bases at V and 4 bases at J, with 14 bases in the middle. CDR3 amino acids: CASSPGFGGYGYTF. The CDR3 DNA is TGTGCCAGCAGCCCCGGTTTCGGGGGCTATGGCTACACCTTC.